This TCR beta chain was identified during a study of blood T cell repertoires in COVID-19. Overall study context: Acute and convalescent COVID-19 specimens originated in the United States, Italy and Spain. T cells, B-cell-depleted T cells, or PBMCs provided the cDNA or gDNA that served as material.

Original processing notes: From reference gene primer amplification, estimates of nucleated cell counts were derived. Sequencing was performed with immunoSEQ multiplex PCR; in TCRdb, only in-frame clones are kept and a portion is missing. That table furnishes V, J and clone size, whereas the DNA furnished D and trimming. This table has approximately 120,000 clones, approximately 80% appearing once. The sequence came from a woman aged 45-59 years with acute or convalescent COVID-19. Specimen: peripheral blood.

The CDR3 DNA reads TGTGCCAGCAGCCAAGAGGGGGGACGGCGCTACGAGCAGTACTTC. Translated: CASSQEGGRRYEQYF. J is TRBJ2-7 and V is TRBV3-1 (or the pseudogene TRBV3-2); D perhaps matches TRBD2 (6 bases). The V gene's germline CDR1 is LGHDT and CDR2 YNNKEL (reference sequence). V dropped 0 bases and J dropped 3 bases, with 12 bases sitting between them. The CDR3 totals 15 residues.